These 20 T cell receptor beta chains were sequenced from one sample in a study of vaccination effects on CD4 cells after COVID-19. Sequencing in the ViraFEST assay came after antigen-specific CD4+ T cells had been expanded with viral peptide pools, which were used to stimulate PBMC. The culture ran for roughly ten days before CD4+ T cells were isolated. The person acquired a PCR-confirmed SARS-CoV-2 infection between March and December 2020. Data came from immunoSEQ multiplex PCR; TCRdb stores just in-frame clones and leaves some out. The data show about 24,000 clones, 70% to 80% seen once. These receptors have no identified antigens. This material consisted of CD4+ T cells from PBMCs cultured with SARS-CoV-2 spike peptides, taken before COVID-19 vaccination. Source of these receptors: a human donor who had a prior SARS-CoV-2 infection.

V and J are TRBV2 and TRBJ2-7, with TRBD2 matching over 12 bases. Germline V gives CDR1 SNHLY, CDR2 FYNNEI. Germline trimming cut 10 bases from V and 5 bases from J; bases unmatched to any gene: 15. The CDR3 covers 16 residues. The CDR3 is CATSGTSGRWGNEQYF. For the CDR3, the DNA is TGTGCCACTTCCGGGACTAGCGGGCGTTGGGGGAACGAGCAGTACTTC.

In its sample, this clone was seen a few times. The rearrangement uses TRBV3-1 (or the pseudogene TRBV3-2) and TRBJ2-1; TRBD1 might be the D (7 bases). CDR1 is LGHDT and CDR2 is YNNKEL in the germline V gene (reference sequence). This CDR3 comprises 15 residues. The ends were cut back, 3 bases at V and 2 bases at J, with 11 bases in the middle. In DNA form, the CDR3 reads TGTGCCAGCAGCCACTCAGGGGGGCCCTACAATGAGCAGTTCTTC. This gives the protein CASSHSGGPYNEQFF.

The chain combines TRBV4-2 with TRBJ2-7; 11 bases map to TRBD2. V lost 5 bases and J lost 4; bases outside the gene matches: 4. Per the germline V gene, CDR1 is LGHNA and CDR2 is YNFKEQ. This CDR3 is built from 14 residues. CDR3 bases: TGTGCCAGCAGCTATACTAGCGGGAGTTACGAGCAGTACTTC. Residues: CASSYTSGSYEQYF.

The gene calls are TRBV19 and TRBJ2-5, with 8 bases matching TRBD2. There are 15 residues in the CDR3. The junction had 7 bases not matched to a gene; V was cut back by 5 bases and J by 2 bases. The germline V gene has CDR1 LNHDA and CDR2 SQIVND (reference sequence). The CDR3 loop reads CASSSWVAGQETQYF. The DNA of the CDR3 is TGTGCCAGTAGTTCTTGGGTAGCGGGGCAAGAGACCCAGTACTTC.

This clone has a handful of counts. The J gene is TRBJ2-7, the V gene TRBV5-1, with 8 positions matching TRBD1. V lost 5 bases and J lost 4; bases outside the gene matches: 8. Germline V gene sequence: CDR1 SGHRS, CDR2 YFSETQ. This CDR3 comprises 14 residues. The CDR3 coding sequence is TGCGCCAGCAGTCGCTGGACAGGGCAGTACGAGCAGTACTTC. Translated: CASSRWTGQYEQYF.

This clone was seen more than once but under ten times. Here the CDR3 reads CASSRDVEQYF. For the CDR3, the DNA is TGTGCCAGCAGCCGGGACGTCGAGCAGTACTTC. V gene TRBV5-6 combines with J gene TRBJ2-7; either TRBD1 or TRBD2 may supply D (5 bases each). V lost 4 bases and J 6 bases, leaving 8 bases between the germline ends. The CDR3 runs 11 residues. Per germline, CDR1 SGHDT and CDR2 YYEEEE.

J is TRBJ1-6 and V is TRBV10-3; 10 nucleotides align to TRBD1. Germline lookup yields CDR1 ENHRY and CDR2 SYGVKD. There are 17 residues in the CDR3. V was clipped by 6 bases and J by 9 bases; unmatched bases: 14. The CDR3 DNA is TGTGCCATCAGAGCCGGGACAGGGGACCTCTGGGCTTCACCCCTCCACTTT. Translating gives CAIRAGTGDLWASPLHF.

The chain couples TRBV5-6 to TRBJ2-3; no clear D gene. Germline V lookup: CDR1 SGHDT, CDR2 YYEEEE. This CDR3 has 13 amino acids. V dropped 1 base and J dropped 2 bases, with 5 bases sitting between them. CDR3 coding DNA: TGTGCCAGCAGCTTGACCCACACAGATACGCAGTATTTT. It yields the protein CASSLTHTDTQYF.

As DNA, the CDR3 is TGTGCCAGCAGCTTACCACCGGGACACTACAATGAGCAGTTCTTC. Translated, it gives CASSLPPGHYNEQFF. The chain joins TRBV11-1 to TRBJ2-1; a possible D gene is TRBD1 (6 bases). This CDR3 spans 15 amino acids. CDR1 and CDR2 (germline): SGHAT, FQDESV (reference sequence). The germline V and J ends were trimmed by 2 bases and 3 bases, with 11 bases remaining between them.

The rearrangement uses TRBV9 and TRBJ2-5; D may correspond to TRBD1 or TRBD2 (7 bases each). Looked up from germline, CDR1 is SGDLS and CDR2 is YYNGEE. This CDR3 has 17 amino acids. The V gene lost 4 bases and the J gene lost 5 bases, with 24 bases spanning the gap. Written as DNA, the CDR3 is TGTGCCAGCAGCCCCAGGGGGGGGGCCTTGGGCGTGGAGACCCAGTACTTC. Translating it yields CASSPRGGALGVETQYF.

This chain connects TRBV27 to TRBJ1-2, with D possibly matching TRBD1 (5 bases). The CDR3 is 13 residues long. The V end lost 5 bases, the J end lost 4 bases, and 11 bases lay between the germline ends. Germline CDR1 MNHEY, CDR2 SMNVEV (reference sequence). This chain's CDR3 is CASSPRGGYGYTF. As DNA, the CDR3 is TGTGCCAGCAGTCCCCGGGGGGGCTATGGCTACACCTTC.

V usage is TRBV7-6 and J usage is TRBJ2-7; no clear D gene. V lost 6 bases to trimming and J lost 0 bases, with 18 bases between them. The germline V gene encodes CDR1 SGHVS and CDR2 FNYEAQ. CDR3 size: 16 residues. The CDR3 bases are TGTGCCAGCAGTATGGGTGTAGGCCACCTCTCCTACGAGCAGTACTTC. This codes for CASSMGVGHLSYEQYF.

The chain carries TRBV30 and TRBJ1-4; tentative D call: TRBD1 (6 bases). Germline V gene lookup returns CDR1 GTSNPN and CDR2 SVGIG (reference sequence). The CDR3 runs 14 residues. Trimming took off 7 bases at V and 0 bases at J, with 12 bases between the two ends. The CDR3 sequence: CASQQGTTNEKLFF. CDR3 DNA sequence: TGTGCCTCACAACAGGGCACAACTAATGAAAAACTGTTTTTT.

The V and J genes are TRBV7-8 and TRBJ2-3, with D perhaps matching TRBD2 (7 bases). In germline, CDR1 is SGHVS, CDR2 FQNEAQ. V dropped 4 bases and J dropped 2 bases, with 19 bases sitting between them. The CDR3 is 17 residues long. CDR3 residues: CASSSRGGGVYTDTQYF. The CDR3 DNA sequence: TGTGCCAGCAGCTCTAGGGGGGGCGGAGTGTACACAGATACGCAGTATTTT.

This clone was detected a few times. The V call is TRBV7-2, the J call TRBJ2-6; D is undetermined. Germline lookup yields CDR1 SGHTA and CDR2 FQGNSA. CDR3 length equals 15 residues. Trimming took off 1 base at V and 4 bases at J, with 8 bases between the two ends. The CDR3 is CASSLDRAGANVLTF. CDR3 bases: TGTGCCAGCAGCTTAGACCGTGCAGGGGCCAACGTCCTGACTTTC.

The chain recombines TRBV2 with TRBJ2-6; D remains unclear. The CDR3 is made up of 13 amino acids. V was pared by 6 bases and J by 1 base, with 4 bases between. In germline, CDR1 is SNHLY, CDR2 FYNNEI. The CDR3 here is CASRRSGANVLTF. The CDR3 DNA is TGTGCCAGCAGGAGGTCTGGGGCCAACGTCCTGACTTTC. Full variable domain (outside the CDR3, taken from reference TRBV2 and TRBJ2-6): EPEVTQTPSHQVTQMGQEVILRCVPISNHLYFYWYRQILGQKVEFLVSFYNNEISEKSEIFDDQFSVERPDGSNFTLKIRSTKLEDSAMYFCASRRSGANVLTFGAGSRLTVL.

V and J are TRBV19 and TRBJ2-1, with 8 bases matching TRBD2. The germline V gene has CDR1 LNHDA and CDR2 SQIVND (reference sequence). Trimming removed 5 bases from V and 7 bases from J; junction bases left unmatched: 10. CDR3 length: 15 amino acids. The CDR3: CASSPRSGSLNEQFF. CDR3 coding DNA: TGTGCCAGTAGTCCGAGAAGCGGGAGTTTAAATGAGCAGTTCTTC.

The rearrangement joins TRBV4-1 to TRBJ2-4; TRBD2 matches at 10 bases. After removal of 2 bases from V and 0 bases from J, the junction contained 4 bases not matched to a gene. Germline CDR1 and CDR2: MGHRA and YSYEKL. This CDR3 region has 17 residues. The chain's CDR3 is CASSQRAGGQAKNIQYF. CDR3 coding DNA: TGCGCCAGCAGCCAACGAGCGGGGGGGCAAGCCAAAAACATTCAGTACTTC.

V is TRBV4-1 and J is TRBJ1-1; 9 nucleotides agree with TRBD1. CDR1 and CDR2 (germline): MGHRA, YSYEKL. V shed 4 bases and J 0 bases; nucleotides not matched to a gene: 6. The CDR3 has 16 amino acids. The CDR3 DNA sequence: TGCGCCAGCAGCCCCGGACAGGGGAGAATGAACACTGAAGCTTTCTTT. Translation gives CASSPGQGRMNTEAFF.

This clone was observed a single time. The V and J genes are TRBV12-2 and TRBJ2-2; the D call in the table, TRBD1, was not verified against the DNA. TRBV12-2 is a pseudogene locus. The CDR3 sequence is 14 residues long. In nucleotides, the CDR3 is TGTGCAAGTCGCTTTGGCCAGGTCGACGGGGAGCTGTTTTTT. Amino acid sequence: CASRFGQVDGELFF.